This T cell receptor beta chain came from a study of blood T cell repertoires in COVID-19. Study background: Samples of COVID-19 (acute and convalescent) were obtained from the United States, Italy and Spain. T cells, B-cell-depleted T cells, or PBMCs provided the cDNA or gDNA that served as material.

Per the original methods: The authors estimated nucleated cell counts from reference gene primer amplification. Measured with immunoSEQ multiplex PCR; TCRdb has only the in-frame clones, and not every one. V, J and clone size are taken as reported in that table, and D and trimming were inferred from the DNA itself. The top ten clones hold more than 6% of a sample with about 240,000 clones, around 90% of them seen once. There are 16 residues in the CDR3. Germline CDR1 SQVTM, CDR2 ANQGSEA. J lost 1 base, V lost 2 bases, and 11 bases had no gene match. The chain links TRBV29-1 to TRBJ2-7, with 7 bases lining up with TRBD2. The sequencing sample was made of peripheral blood. The receptor was isolated from a man in his 60s who had recovered from COVID-19. The CDR3 region is CSVEPARTGGSYEQYF. The CDR3 nucleotides are TGCAGCGTTGAACCGGCAAGGACGGGAGGTTCCTACGAGCAGTACTTC.